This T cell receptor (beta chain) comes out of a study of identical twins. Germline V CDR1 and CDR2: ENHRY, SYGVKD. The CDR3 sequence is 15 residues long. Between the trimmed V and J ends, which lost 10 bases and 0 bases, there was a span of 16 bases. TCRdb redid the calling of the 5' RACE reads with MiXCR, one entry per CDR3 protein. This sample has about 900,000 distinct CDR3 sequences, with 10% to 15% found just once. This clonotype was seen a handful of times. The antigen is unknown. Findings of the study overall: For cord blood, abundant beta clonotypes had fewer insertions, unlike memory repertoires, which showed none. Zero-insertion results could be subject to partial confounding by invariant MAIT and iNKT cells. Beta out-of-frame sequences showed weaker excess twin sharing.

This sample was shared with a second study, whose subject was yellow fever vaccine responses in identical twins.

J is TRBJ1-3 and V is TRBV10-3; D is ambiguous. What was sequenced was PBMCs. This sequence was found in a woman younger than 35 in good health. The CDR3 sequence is CATSWNEFSGNTIYF. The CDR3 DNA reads TGTGCCACCTCTTGGAATGAGTTCTCTGGAAACACCATATATTTT.